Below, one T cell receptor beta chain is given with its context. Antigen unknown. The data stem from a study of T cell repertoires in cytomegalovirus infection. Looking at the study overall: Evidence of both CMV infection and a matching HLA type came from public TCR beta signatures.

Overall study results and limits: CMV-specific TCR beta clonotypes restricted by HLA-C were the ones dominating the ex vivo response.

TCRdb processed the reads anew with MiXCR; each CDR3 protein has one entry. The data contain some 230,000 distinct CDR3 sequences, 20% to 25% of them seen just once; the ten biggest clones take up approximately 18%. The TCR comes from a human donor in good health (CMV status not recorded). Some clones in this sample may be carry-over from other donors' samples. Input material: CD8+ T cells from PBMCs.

The CDR3 coding sequence is TGTGCCAGCAGCTCGGGCCCTCGGGCAGATACGCAGTATTTT. Translating it yields CASSSGPRADTQYF. This sequence joins TRBV13 and TRBJ2-3; D unclear. The CDR3 extends over 14 amino acids. Germline assignment: CDR1 PRHDT and CDR2 FYEKMQ (reference sequence). V gave up 4 bases and J gave up 4 bases, with 12 bases separating them.